This T cell receptor (beta chain) was found in a study of PD-L1 blockade in urothelial cancer. On the study more broadly: A median blood sample held approximately 150,000 T cells and approximately 84,000 unique TCRs.

As for time point: pretreatment peripheral blood. Each patient supplied 1 to 8 pretreatment and on-treatment samples. This CDR3 is built from 12 residues. Germline V gene data show CDR1 as SQVTM and CDR2 as ANQGSEA. Trimming shortened V by 5 bases and J by 3 bases, and 11 bases separated the two germline ends. Study-level results: Pretreatment TCR clonality in blood, when below the median, was predictive of better survival. Patients with durable benefit had greater blood expansion of tumor-associated TCR clones 3 weeks into treatment.

As to this clone: Its target is not known.

Libraries were prepared by immunoSEQ multiplex PCR; TCRdb keeps only in-frame clonotypes and omits some of them. Counted here are approximately 72,000 clones, 86% occurring once; the ten biggest clones make up about 15%. This chain joins TRBV29-1 and TRBJ2-7; D possibly corresponds to TRBD2 (6 bases). The source is a man between 60 and 70 years old with urothelial cancer. Sequencing was performed on PBMCs, taken around atezolizumab (anti-PD-L1) treatment. Written as DNA, the CDR3 is TGCAGCGTTTTAGCGGAGGGCTACGAGCAGTACTTC. This codes for CSVLAEGYEQYF.